Shown below are 3 T cell receptor beta chains from a single sample sequenced in a study of regulatory dendritic cells for organ transplantation. CFSE-labeled sorted T cells met regulatory or mature dendritic cells for 5 to 6 days. These TCRs' antigens remain unknown. Sequenced by immunoSEQ multiplex PCR; TCRdb stores in-frame clones only, minus some. The sample holds roughly 13,000 clones, roughly 89% seen once. The sample was naive CD8+ T cells from blood cultured with regulatory dendritic cells. Stated subset: CD45RA+ naive T cells. These receptors were obtained from a human donor in good health.

This clone was observed a few times. The chain combines TRBV4-1 with TRBJ1-2, with unresolved D. Germline CDR1 reads MGHRA; CDR2 reads YSYEKL. V was cut by 3 bases and J by 3 bases, with 14 bases left in between. The CDR3 loop spans 15 amino acids. CDR3 in DNA: TGCGCCAGCAGCCATCGGCCAGCGGCAGACTATGGCTACACCTTC. Translated: CASSHRPAADYGYTF.

The chain has TRBV7-3 and TRBJ2-2; weak D call: TRBD1 (6 bases). This CDR3 comprises 16 residues. Germline V gene sequence: CDR1 SGHTA, CDR2 FQGTGA. V was pared by 1 base and J by 1 base, with 10 bases between. This CDR3 reads CASSLNRERNTGELFF. The CDR3 bases are TGTGCCAGCAGCTTAAACAGGGAACGGAACACCGGGGAGCTGTTTTTT.

The V and J genes are TRBV7-9 and TRBJ2-2; no clear D. Germline-derived CDR1 and CDR2 are SEHNR and FQNEAQ (reference sequence). This CDR3 region has 18 residues. V shed 4 bases and J shed 0 bases, with 18 bases lying between them. The chain's CDR3 is CASSWTVSRSSNTGELFF. CDR3 DNA: TGTGCCAGCAGCTGGACGGTATCCCGGTCGTCGAACACCGGGGAGCTGTTTTTT. Together with reference TRBV7-9 and TRBJ2-2, the CDR3 gives the full variable domain: DTGVSQNPRHKITKRGQNVTFRCDPISEHNRLYWYRQTLGQGPEFLTYFQNEAQLEKSRLLSDRFSAERPKGSFSTLEIQRTEQGDSAMYLCASSWTVSRSSNTGELFFGEGSRLTVL.